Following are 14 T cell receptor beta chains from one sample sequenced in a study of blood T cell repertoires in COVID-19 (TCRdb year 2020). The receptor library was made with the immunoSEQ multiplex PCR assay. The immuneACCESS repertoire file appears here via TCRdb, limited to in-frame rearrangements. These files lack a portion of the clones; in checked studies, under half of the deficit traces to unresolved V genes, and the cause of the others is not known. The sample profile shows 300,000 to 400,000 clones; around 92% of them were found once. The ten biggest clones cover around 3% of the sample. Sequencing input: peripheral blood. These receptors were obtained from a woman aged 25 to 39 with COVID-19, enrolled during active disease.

CDR3 DNA sequence: TGCAGTGCTAGACCCCTCAATGAGCAGTTCTTC. The encoded protein is CSARPLNEQFF. The chain uses TRBV20-1 and TRBJ2-1; D not certain. The CDR3 has 11 amino acids. V lost 2 bases, J lost 6 bases, and 5 bases lay in between. Germline V gives CDR1 DFQATT, CDR2 SNEGSKA (reference sequence).

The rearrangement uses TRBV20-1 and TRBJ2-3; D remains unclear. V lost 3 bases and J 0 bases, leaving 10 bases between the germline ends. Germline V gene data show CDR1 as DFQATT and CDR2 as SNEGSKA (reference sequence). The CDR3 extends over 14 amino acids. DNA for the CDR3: TGCAGTGCTAGTTCTAAAGCTAGCACAGATACGCAGTATTTT. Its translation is CSASSKASTDTQYF.

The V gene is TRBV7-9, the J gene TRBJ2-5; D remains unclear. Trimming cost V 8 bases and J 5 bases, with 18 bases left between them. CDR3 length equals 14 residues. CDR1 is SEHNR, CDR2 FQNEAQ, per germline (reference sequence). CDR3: CASQSQASSETQYF. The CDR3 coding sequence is TGTGCCAGCCAGAGCCAGGCGTCTTCGGAGACCCAGTACTTC.

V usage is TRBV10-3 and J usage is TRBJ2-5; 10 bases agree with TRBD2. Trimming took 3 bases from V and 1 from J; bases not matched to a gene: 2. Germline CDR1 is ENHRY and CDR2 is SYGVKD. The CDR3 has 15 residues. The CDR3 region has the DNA TGTGCCATCAGTGAAGGACTAGCGGCCCAAGAGACCCAGTACTTC. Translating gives CAISEGLAAQETQYF.

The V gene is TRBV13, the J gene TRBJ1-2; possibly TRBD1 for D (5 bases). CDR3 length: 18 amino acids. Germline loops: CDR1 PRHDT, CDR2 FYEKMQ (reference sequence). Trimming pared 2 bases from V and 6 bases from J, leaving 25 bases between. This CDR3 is CASSLTPLGFGGGDGYTF. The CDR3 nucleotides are TGTGCCAGCAGCTTAACCCCTCTAGGTTTCGGCGGGGGGGATGGCTACACCTTC.

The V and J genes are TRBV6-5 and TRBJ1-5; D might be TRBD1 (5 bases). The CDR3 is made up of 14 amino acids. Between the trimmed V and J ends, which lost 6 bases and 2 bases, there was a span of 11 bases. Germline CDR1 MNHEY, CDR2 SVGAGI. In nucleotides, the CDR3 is TGTGCCAGCAGCGCAGGGTATGGCAATCAGCCCCAGCATTTT. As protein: CASSAGYGNQPQHF.

This chain's CDR3 is CASSPPQDPTTDTQYF. The CDR3 region has the DNA TGTGCCAGCAGCCCACCACAGGACCCGACCACAGATACGCAGTATTTT. The chain carries TRBV11-3 and TRBJ2-3, with TRBD1 as a possible D gene (5 bases). The length of the CDR3 is 16 residues. V was cut by 5 bases and J by 2 bases, with 17 bases left in between. Germline CDR1 SGHNT, CDR2 YENEEA.

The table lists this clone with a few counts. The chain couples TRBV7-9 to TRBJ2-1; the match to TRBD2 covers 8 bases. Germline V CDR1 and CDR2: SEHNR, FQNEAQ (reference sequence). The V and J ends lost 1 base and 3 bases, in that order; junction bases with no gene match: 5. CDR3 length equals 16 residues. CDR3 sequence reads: CASSLGGLVNYNEQFF. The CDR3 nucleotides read TGTGCCAGCAGCTTAGGGGGACTAGTAAACTACAATGAGCAGTTCTTC. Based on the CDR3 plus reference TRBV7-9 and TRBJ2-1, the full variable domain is DTGVSQNPRHKITKRGQNVTFRCDPISEHNRLYWYRQTLGQGPEFLTYFQNEAQLEKSRLLSDRFSAERPKGSFSTLEIQRTEQGDSAMYLCASSLGGLVNYNEQFFGPGTRLTVL.

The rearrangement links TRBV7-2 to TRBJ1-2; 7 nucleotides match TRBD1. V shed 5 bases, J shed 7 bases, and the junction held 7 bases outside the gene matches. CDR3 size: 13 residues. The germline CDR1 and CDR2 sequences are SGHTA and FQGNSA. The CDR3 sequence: CASSGDSLGGYTF. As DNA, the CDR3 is TGTGCCAGCAGCGGGGACAGCCTCGGTGGCTACACCTTC.

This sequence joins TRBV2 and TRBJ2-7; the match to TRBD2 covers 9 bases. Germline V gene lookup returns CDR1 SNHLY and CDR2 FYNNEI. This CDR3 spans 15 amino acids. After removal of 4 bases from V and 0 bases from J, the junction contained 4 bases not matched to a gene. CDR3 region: CASSVGGRASYEQYV. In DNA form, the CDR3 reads TGTGCCAGCAGTGTGGGCGGGAGGGCCTCCTACGAGCAGTACGTC.

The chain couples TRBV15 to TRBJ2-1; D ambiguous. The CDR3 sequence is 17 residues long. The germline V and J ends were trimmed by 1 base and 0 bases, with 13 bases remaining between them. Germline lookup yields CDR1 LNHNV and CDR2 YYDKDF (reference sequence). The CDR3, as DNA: TGTGCCACCAGCAGAGTTCGCGGTATAAGCTCCTACAATGAGCAGTTCTTC. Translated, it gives CATSRVRGISSYNEQFF.

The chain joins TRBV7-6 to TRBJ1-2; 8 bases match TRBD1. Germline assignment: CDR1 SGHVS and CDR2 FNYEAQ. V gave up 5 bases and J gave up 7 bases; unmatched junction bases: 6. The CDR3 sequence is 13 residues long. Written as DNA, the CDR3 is TGTGCCAGCAGCGTCGACAGGGGAGGTGGCTACACCTTC. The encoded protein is CASSVDRGGGYTF.

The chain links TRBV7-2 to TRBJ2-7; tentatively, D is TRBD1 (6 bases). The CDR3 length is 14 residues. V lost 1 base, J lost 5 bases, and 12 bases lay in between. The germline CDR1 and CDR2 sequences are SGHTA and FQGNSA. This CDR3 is CASSLETGPHEQYF. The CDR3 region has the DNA TGTGCCAGCAGCTTAGAAACAGGGCCCCACGAGCAGTACTTC. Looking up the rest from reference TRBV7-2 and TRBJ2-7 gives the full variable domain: GAGVSQSPSNKVTEKGKDVELRCDPISGHTALYWYRQSLGQGLEFLIYFQGNSAPDKSGLPSDRFSAERTGGSVSTLTIQRTQQEDSAVYLCASSLETGPHEQYFGPGTRLTVT.

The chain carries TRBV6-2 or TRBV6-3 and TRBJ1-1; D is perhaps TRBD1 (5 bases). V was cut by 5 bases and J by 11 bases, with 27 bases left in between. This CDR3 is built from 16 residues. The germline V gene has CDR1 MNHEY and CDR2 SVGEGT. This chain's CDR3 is CASSTGGVGPPPGAFF. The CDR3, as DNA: TGTGCCAGCAGTACTGGAGGGGTTGGGCCACCACCTGGGGCTTTCTTT.